This TCR beta chain stems from a study of blood T cell repertoires in COVID-19. The CDR3 totals 13 residues. The V gene lost 6 bases and the J gene lost 1 base, with 6 bases spanning the gap. The V gene's germline CDR1 is LNHDA and CDR2 SQIVND (reference sequence). Assay used: immunoSEQ multiplex PCR; TCRdb lists only in-frame clones, some missing. The sample has 360,000 or so clones, about 88% seen once. The chain uses TRBV19 and TRBJ2-2; possible D gene TRBD1, 5 bases. This receptor was taken from a woman younger than 45 who had recovered from COVID-19. The sample taken for sequencing was PBMCs or T cells enriched from blood (not recorded which). CDR3 protein: CASRRGNTGELFF. DNA of the CDR3: TGTGCCAGTAGAAGGGGGAACACCGGGGAGCTGTTTTTT.